This T cell receptor beta chain originates from a study of cytomegalovirus exposure and HLA in healthy donors. Study overall: Within an early data release were roughly 90 million unique TCRs drawn from HLA-typed donors.

Of note for this clone: Its antigen is undetermined.

Deletions cut 0 bases from V and 6 bases from J, with 6 bases between. Germline CDR1 is SGHTS and CDR2 is YDEGEE. The CDR3 totals 12 residues. Whole-study findings and limits: The majority of TCR sequences were rare, yet some public TCRs appeared in many donors. By a later analysis, the bulk of CMV-associated TCR beta chains appeared HLA-restricted. Roughly uniform sequencing depth across donors was assumed, possibly incorrectly.

13 Jbeta primers and 60 Vbeta primers were used for the PCR. Libraries were prepared by immunoSEQ multiplex PCR; TCRdb keeps only in-frame clonotypes and omits some of them. The sample includes just over 150,000 clones, 65% to 90% of them seen just once. The receptor was isolated from a woman between 45 and 65 years old in good health and CMV-seropositive. The sequenced sample consisted of PBMCs. The gene calls are TRBV5-8 and TRBJ1-1; D call uncertain. The DNA of the CDR3 is TGTGCCAGCAGCTTGGTGAGGGCTGAAGCTTTCTTT. This translates into CASSLVRAEAFF.